This is a list of T cell receptor beta chains from one sample in a study of control samples from healthy donors and cancer patients. Assay used: immunoSEQ multiplex PCR; TCRdb lists only in-frame clones, some missing. The sample consists of over 80,000 clones, roughly 86% of them appearing once. Sequencing was carried out using blood. Receptors originate from a man aged 60 to 75 in good health. The CDR3 runs from the conserved cysteine through the conserved F or W. Each record gives: D gene, clone size, J gene, V gene, CDR3 protein, CDR3 DNA. The D gene is left open where the match is weak. Size values are once, few and many counts, or a class for expanded clones, and some rows have none.

>-|once|TRBJ2-3|TRBV7-2
CASSLGSSTDTQYF
TGTGCCAGCAGCTTAGGGTCTAGCACAGATACGCAGTATTTT
>-|-|TRBJ1-2|TRBV5-5
CASSPEGYGYTF
TGTGCCAGCAGCCCGGAGGGCTATGGCTACACCTTC
>-|-|TRBJ1-4|TRBV12-3/TRBV12-4
CASSFLGAEKLFF
TGTGCCAGCAGTTTCCTGGGGGCTGAAAAACTGTTTTTT
>TRBD2|-|TRBJ2-3|TRBV10-3
CAISRAGASTDTQYF
TGTGCCATCAGTAGAGCGGGGGCCAGCACAGATACGCAGTATTTT
>TRBD2|-|TRBJ2-5|TRBV5-1
CASSLTSGRQETQYF
TGCGCCAGCAGCTTGACTAGCGGGCGCCAAGAGACCCAGTACTTC
>-|-|TRBJ1-4|TRBV28
CASSSGVGLFF
TGTGCCAGCAGTTCAGGGGTTGGACTGTTTTTT
>-|-|TRBJ2-5|TRBV30
CAWSDRETQYF
TGTGCCTGGAGTGACAGGGAGACCCAGTACTTC
>-|-|TRBJ1-1|TRBV7-8
CASSSILRGVNTEAFF
TGTGCCAGCAGCTCAATACTCAGGGGTGTGAACACTGAAGCTTTCTTT
>-|-|TRBJ2-1|TRBV7-9
CASSPLRTLESGGNEQFF
TGTGCCAGCAGCCCCCTCCGGACACTGGAGTCTGGAGGTAATGAGCAGTTCTTC
>-|-|TRBJ1-6|TRBV16
CASSQSRQGTYNSPLHF
TGTGCCAGCAGCCAATCCCGTCAGGGTACCTATAATTCACCCCTCCACTTT
>-|-|TRBJ2-7|TRBV24-1
CATLRQGLSFSYEQYF
TGTGCCACCCTTCGGCAGGGGCTATCTTTCTCCTACGAGCAGTACTTC
>-|-|TRBJ2-5|TRBV5-1
CASSLGLFRGEETQYF
TGCGCCAGCAGCTTGGGGCTATTCAGGGGAGAGGAGACCCAGTACTTC
>TRBD1|-|TRBJ2-7|TRBV7-9
CASSTGTGFYEQYF
TGTGCCAGCAGTACCGGGACAGGGTTCTACGAGCAGTACTTC
>TRBD2|once|TRBJ2-2|TRBV19
CASSIAASSGLEIGELFF
TGTGCCAGTAGTATCGCCGCTTCTAGCGGGTTAGAGATCGGGGAGCTGTTTTTT
>-|-|TRBJ1-4|TRBV2
CASTESWATNEKLFF
TGTGCCAGCACGGAGAGTTGGGCAACTAATGAAAAACTGTTTTTT
>-|-|TRBJ2-7|TRBV28
CASTQGGFAYEQYF
TGTGCCAGCACCCAGGGGGGTTTTGCCTACGAGCAGTACTTC
>-|-|TRBJ2-5|TRBV29-1
CSVGGPRGETQYF
TGCAGCGTTGGAGGGCCTCGAGGAGAGACCCAGTACTTC
>TRBD2|-|TRBJ2-5|TRBV24-1
CATSDFGGSQETQYF
TGTGCCACCAGTGATTTCGGCGGGAGTCAGGAGACCCAGTACTTC
>TRBD1|-|TRBJ1-1|TRBV6-5
CASSLDRVTEAFF
TGTGCCAGCAGTTTGGACAGGGTCACTGAAGCTTTCTTT
>-|-|TRBJ1-6|TRBV27
CASSLLRNSPLHF
TGTGCCAGCAGTTTATTGAGGAATTCACCCCTCCACTTT
>TRBD2|-|TRBJ2-5|TRBV7-6
CASSLLAGGQETQYF
TGTGCCAGCAGCTTACTTGCGGGGGGGCAAGAGACCCAGTACTTC
>TRBD1|-|TRBJ1-4|TRBV7-2
CASSPSGGANEKLFF
TGTGCCAGCAGCCCCTCAGGGGGGGCGAATGAAAAACTGTTTTTT
>TRBD2|-|TRBJ2-3|TRBV9
CASSLTSGAQYF
TGTGCCAGCAGCCTAACTAGCGGGGCGCAGTATTTT
>TRBD2|-|TRBJ2-2|TRBV5-1
CASSLESGRAFVGELFF
TGCGCCAGCAGCTTAGAAAGCGGGAGGGCCTTCGTCGGGGAGCTGTTTTTT
>-|-|TRBJ1-6|TRBV7-9
CATSPAGNRDSPLHF
TGTGCCACCAGCCCCGCGGGAAACAGGGATTCACCCCTCCACTTT
>TRBD2|-|TRBJ2-1|TRBV2
CASREGNNEQFF
TGTGCCAGCCGGGAGGGCAACAATGAGCAGTTCTTC
>-|-|TRBJ2-1|TRBV29-1
CSVEDVTTGNEQFF
TGCAGCGTTGAAGACGTTACCACCGGCAATGAGCAGTTCTTC
>-|-|TRBJ1-5|TRBV28
CASSLSPGPQHF
TGTGCCAGCAGTCTTTCACCCGGACCCCAGCATTTT
>-|-|TRBJ1-5|TRBV4-1
CASSQWDFQAQHF
TGCGCCAGCAGCCAATGGGATTTTCAGGCCCAGCATTTT
>-|once|TRBJ2-7|TRBV5-1
CASRPPNSYEQYF
TGCGCCAGCAGACCTCCTAACTCCTACGAGCAGTACTTC
>TRBD1|-|TRBJ2-5|TRBV5-4
CASTGQGLETQYF
TGTGCCAGCACCGGACAGGGTTTGGAGACCCAGTACTTC